What follows are 5 T cell receptor beta chains derived from one specimen sequenced in a study of long-term antiretroviral therapy in people with HIV. The libraries were made with immunoSEQ v3.0 at survey level. This table comes from immunoSEQ multiplex PCR, and its TCRdb copy is limited to in-frame clones, with some not included. The table shows fewer than 20,000 clones, with 70% to 85% occurring only once. Sequencing used unsorted PBMCs, obtained 2.1 years after starting antiretroviral therapy. The receptors derive from a man between 40 and 49 years old with HIV.

The V gene is TRBV9, the J gene TRBJ2-1, with 11 bases fitting TRBD2. Germline V gives CDR1 SGDLS, CDR2 YYNGEE. V trimming: 4 bases; J trimming: 7 bases; junction bases outside the gene matches: 7. The CDR3 has 15 residues. CDR3: CASSTSGTSGNEQFF. CDR3 sequence (DNA): TGTGCCAGCAGCACCTCCGGGACTAGCGGAAATGAGCAGTTCTTC.

The chain uses TRBV5-4 and TRBJ2-1, with 9 bases aligning to TRBD2. Germline assignment: CDR1 SGHNT and CDR2 YYREEE (reference sequence). The CDR3 loop spans 16 amino acids. Losses at the gene ends were 1 base for V and 5 bases for J; bases not matched to a gene: 7. CDR3 sequence: CASSLWAGGPNNEQFF. The CDR3 DNA reads TGTGCCAGCAGCTTGTGGGCGGGGGGGCCGAACAATGAGCAGTTCTTC.

The rearrangement uses TRBV5-1 and TRBJ1-2; 7 bases agree with TRBD1. Germline CDR1 is SGHRS and CDR2 is YFSETQ. This CDR3 is built from 13 residues. V lost 0 bases to trimming and J lost 6 bases; unmatched junction nucleotides: 2. The CDR3 nucleotides are TGCGCCAGCAGCTTGGTAGGGGGCGATGGCTACACCTTC. Translated: CASSLVGGDGYTF.

This clone was observed a handful of times. The chain is built from TRBV28 and TRBJ1-4; TRBD1 might be the D (5 bases). The CDR3 contains 14 residues. V shed 5 bases and J shed 5 bases, with 12 bases lying between them. Germline-derived CDR1 and CDR2 are MDHEN and SYDVKM. CDR3 protein: CASSTRQLNEKLFF. CDR3 bases: TGTGCCAGCAGTACGAGACAGTTAAATGAAAAACTGTTTTTT. Filled out from reference TRBV28 and TRBJ1-4, the complete variable domain reads DVKVTQSSRYLVKRTGEKVFLECVQDMDHENMFWYRQDPGLGLRLIYFSYDVKMKEKGDIPEGYSVSREKKERFSLILESASTNQTSMYLCASSTRQLNEKLFFGSGTQLSVL.

This clone has more than one count but fewer than ten. The chain joins TRBV5-1 to TRBJ1-1; D uncertain. The CDR3 runs 15 residues. Trimming stripped 0 bases from V and 0 bases from J, with 9 bases between. Germline V lookup: CDR1 SGHRS, CDR2 YFSETQ. The CDR3 region has the DNA TGCGCCAGCAGCTTGGGGGCGGGGATGAACACTGAAGCTTTCTTT. Translated: CASSLGAGMNTEAFF.